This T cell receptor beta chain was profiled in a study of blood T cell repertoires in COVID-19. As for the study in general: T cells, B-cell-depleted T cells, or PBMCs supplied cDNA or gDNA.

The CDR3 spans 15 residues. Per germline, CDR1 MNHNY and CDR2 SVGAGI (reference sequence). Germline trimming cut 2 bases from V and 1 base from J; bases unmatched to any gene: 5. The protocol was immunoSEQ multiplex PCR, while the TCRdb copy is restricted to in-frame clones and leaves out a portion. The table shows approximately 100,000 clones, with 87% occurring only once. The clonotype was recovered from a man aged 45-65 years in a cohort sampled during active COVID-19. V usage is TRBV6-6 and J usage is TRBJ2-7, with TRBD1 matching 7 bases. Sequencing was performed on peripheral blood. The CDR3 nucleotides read TGTGCCAGCAGTTACGGGGCCAGGGGGTCCTACGAGCAGTACTTC. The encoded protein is CASSYGARGSYEQYF.